This TCR beta chain was sequenced for a study of human T cells and chemical hapten exposure (TCRdb year 2021). Notes on the research overall: For sensitization, 2% DPC in acetone was applied to a 2 cm by 2 cm area of upper inner arm skin. Patch testing was done on the upper back using Finn chambers containing 0.01% DPC, and results were scored after 6 days according to International Contact Dermatitis Research Group standards. The libraries were sequenced as a pool, and the TCR yield per sample differed mostly because of small variations in library volumes within the pool. Blood samples were taken from patients before sensitization (week 0) and at 2, 6 and about 24 weeks after DPC sensitization. Alopecia areata with under or over 50% scalp involvement, alopecia totalis and alopecia universalis were represented in the patient cohort, which was mostly female. Throughout the approximately 23-week study period, patients were also given weekly therapeutic DPC doses on the scalp. Blood for TCR sequencing was provided by twenty-nine alopecia patients at one to four time points (pre-sensitization, 2, 6 and 24 weeks). This study followed changes in the peripheral blood TCR repertoire in vivo during primary and secondary sensitization of alopecia patients to the hapten diphenylcyclopropenone (DPC).

The library came from RACE. For sequencing, a NextSeq 500 was employed. During library preparation, unique molecular identifiers were attached to individual cDNA molecules so that TCRs could be counted quantitatively and reproducibly. Each blood RNA sample was used to sequence both TCR alpha and TCR beta chains. In the original analysis: The median number of TCRs per sample was roughly 94,000, ranging from about 20,000 to 750,000. V, J and CDR3 annotation of the TCR reads was performed with the Decombinator software suite. Every sample was subsampled to the same number of TCRs (28,000) for the PS versus PT1 abundance plots. Expanded TCRs were defined as absent before sensitization and observed at least eight times at the 2-week time point. The public reads were reanalyzed by TCRdb: fastp trimming at Q25, MiXCR alignment, in-frame beta chains only. Rows are unified per CDR3 protein, each entry keeping the most common DNA and genes. The V and J calls follow TCRdb's processing rather than the paper's. The sample data list about 360,000 distinct CDR3 sequences, and 6% to 8.5% of these were observed just once. The ten top clones hold 8% to 9% of the sample.

In its sample, this clonotype was seen many times. Its antigen remains unidentified. Base quality data are lacking; no much larger clone is found one base away. General study outcomes and caveats: Patch test score was positively correlated with the number of PT1 expanded TCRs, with significance at thresholds 8, 16 and 32 but not at 4. Repeated subsampling changed both the strength of the expansion versus patch-test correlation and the threshold at which that correlation became significant. Significantly more large CDR3 similarity clusters were formed by expanded TCRs than by pre-sensitization or healthy control sets, consistent with antigen-driven responses. Because all patients had alopecia, a presumed autoimmune disease, the immune response of the patients might differ from that of healthy individuals. No change with DPC sensitization was found in the number of TCRs above 1 in 1000 frequency, and no evidence of global repertoire structure alterations was found.

The CDR1 and CDR2 encoded by the germline V gene are SQVTM and ANQGSEA. V is pared back by 7 bases and J by 0 bases, with 17 bases lying between the germline termini. The CDR3, from cysteine to phenylalanine, totals 15 residues. Only the CDR3 region is kept as DNA, spanning 45 bases read in frame from base 1. The time point tag for this specimen amounts to: patch test 1, 2 weeks after DPC sensitization. The treatment or condition label corresponds to: therapeutic diphenylcyclopropenone sensitization with weekly scalp DPC. At each patch-test visit, blood was drawn before the patch test was applied. Patients were considered eligible if aged 18 to 70, diagnosed with alopecia and deemed suitable for DPC therapy, and patients were excluded if pregnant. Total RNA was isolated from unfractionated whole blood collected in Tempus Blood RNA tubes.

The sequences come from whole blood, collected in connection with sensitization to the hapten diphenylcyclopropenone (DPC). The receptor chain draws on TRBV29-1 and TRBJ2-3, with a tentative D gene TRBD2 over 7 matching bases. This sequence originates from a woman aged 18-29 years with alopecia areata. Some clones in this sample may be carry-over from other donors' samples. This receptor has the CDR3 CSGSGGLDSTDTQYF. The DNA sequence is given as TGCAGCGGATCCGGGGGGCTTGACAGCACAGATACGCAGTATTTT.